This TCR beta chain originates from a study of blood T cell repertoires in COVID-19. Overall study context: The United States, Italy and Spain were the sources of the acute and convalescent COVID-19 samples. T cells, B-cell-depleted T cells, or PBMCs provided the cDNA or gDNA that served as material.

V lost 3 bases, J lost 8 bases, and 10 bases lay in between. The CDR3 has 12 residues. In the original analysis: Estimation of nucleated cell counts was performed using reference gene primer amplification. Generated by immunoSEQ multiplex PCR, the TCRdb table keeps only in-frame clones and is missing some. V and J calls and clone size are copied from that table; D and trimming were computed from the DNA. The table lists approximately 120,000 clones, about four fifths of them singletons, with roughly 15% in the top ten. The sequencing sample was made of peripheral blood. The sequence derives from a man aged 25 to 40 with COVID-19, enrolled during active disease. The chain uses TRBV12-3 or TRBV12-4 and TRBJ1-1; D gene ambiguous. The CDR3 sequence: CASSLHGGEAFF. The CDR3 bases are TGTGCCAGCAGTTTGCACGGAGGGGAAGCTTTCTTT.